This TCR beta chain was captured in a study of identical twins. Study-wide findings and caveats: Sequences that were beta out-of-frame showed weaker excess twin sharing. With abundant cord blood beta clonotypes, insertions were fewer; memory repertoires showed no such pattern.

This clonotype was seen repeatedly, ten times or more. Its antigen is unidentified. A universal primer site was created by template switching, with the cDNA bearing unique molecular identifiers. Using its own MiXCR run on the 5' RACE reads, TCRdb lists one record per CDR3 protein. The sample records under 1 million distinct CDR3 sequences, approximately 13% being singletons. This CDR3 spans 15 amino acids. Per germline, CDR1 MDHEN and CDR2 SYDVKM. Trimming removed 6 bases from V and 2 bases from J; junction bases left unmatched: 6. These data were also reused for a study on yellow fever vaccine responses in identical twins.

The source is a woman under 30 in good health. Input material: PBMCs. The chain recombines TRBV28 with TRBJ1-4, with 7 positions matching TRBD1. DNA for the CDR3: TGTGCCAGCAGAATACAGGGGCCCACTAATGAAAAACTGTTTTTT. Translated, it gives CASRIQGPTNEKLFF.